The next 6 T cell receptor beta chains were all read from a single sample in a study of blood T cells in healthy people across ages. A J-beta primer mix and a sample-barcoded 5' primer were used in a second PCR of roughly 7 to 12 cycles. TCRdb called the 5' RACE reads again in MiXCR, with one record for every CDR3 protein. Of over a million distinct CDR3 sequences listed, 35% to 55% were seen once; the top ten hold approximately 19%. Sequencing was done on a sample of blood. Every receptor here comes from a woman in her sixties or seventies in good health.

This clonotype showed up just a few times. The gene calls are TRBV15 and TRBJ2-1, with 10 nucleotides matching TRBD2. The ends lost 1 base at V and 9 bases at J; junction bases unmatched: 3. CDR1 is LNHNV and CDR2 is YYDKDF in the germline V gene (reference sequence). This CDR3 has 14 amino acids. The CDR3 protein is CATSRVLAGSEQFF. In nucleotides, the CDR3 is TGTGCCACCAGCAGAGTACTAGCGGGAAGTGAGCAGTTCTTC.

The chain recombines TRBV12-3 or TRBV12-4 with TRBJ2-4; possible D gene TRBD1, 5 bases. The J call is in doubt because the DNA end fits TRBJ2-7 better. This CDR3 contains 15 residues. DNA of the CDR3: TGTGCCAGCAGTTCGTACCAGGACACACCCTACGAGCAGTACTTC. Amino acids: CASSSYQDTPYEQYF.

The chain employs TRBV28 and TRBJ2-7; D unclear. TRBJ2-1 explains the end of the DNA better; the J call may be wrong. CDR1 is MDHEN and CDR2 is SYDVKM in the germline V gene. This CDR3 has 14 amino acids. CDR3 sequence (DNA): TGTGCCAGCAGTTCCGAGGACGTGTCCTACGAGCAGTTCTTC. Translating gives CASSSEDVSYEQFF.

CDR3 nucleotides: TGTGCCAGCAGTTCCCCGGGCGAATCCTACGAGCAGTACTTC. This codes for CASSSPGESYEQYF. This chain links TRBV28 with TRBJ2-7; D is undetermined. This CDR3 has 14 amino acids. Trimming took 4 bases from V and 1 from J, leaving 11 bases between them. The germline V gene has CDR1 MDHEN and CDR2 SYDVKM. Based on the CDR3 plus reference TRBV28 and TRBJ2-7, the full variable domain is DVKVTQSSRYLVKRTGEKVFLECVQDMDHENMFWYRQDPGLGLRLIYFSYDVKMKEKGDIPEGYSVSREKKERFSLILESASTNQTSMYLCASSSPGESYEQYFGPGTRLTVT.

V gene TRBV5-1 combines with J gene TRBJ1-1, with D unresolved. Germline V gene lookup returns CDR1 SGHRS and CDR2 YFSETQ. Trimming cost V 4 bases and J 1 base, with 14 bases left between them. The CDR3 contains 15 residues. Written as DNA, the CDR3 is TGCGCCAGCAGCCGCCAGGACCCAAGGAACACTGAAGCTTTCTTT. Translated, it gives CASSRQDPRNTEAFF.

The chain recombines TRBV9 with TRBJ1-6; a possible D gene is TRBD1 (6 bases). Germline-derived CDR1 and CDR2 are SGDLS and YYNGEE. The CDR3 covers 15 residues. Deletions cut 4 bases from V and 10 bases from J, with 18 bases between. Here the CDR3 DNA reads TGTGCCAGCAGCCCCCGTACGGGGGGCAGATCACCCCTCCACTTT. Protein sequence: CASSPRTGGRSPLHF.